The 5 T cell receptor beta chains listed next were all sequenced from one sample in a study of CD4 T cells in relation to SARS-CoV-2 and coronaviruses. Method: immunoSEQ multiplex PCR; TCRdb's copy keeps in-frame clones and lacks some. The table shows around 70,000 clones, with over 80% occurring only once. CD4+ T cells from unexposed donors were obtained before the COVID-19 pandemic (2011-2018). Sequenced input: memory CD4+ T cells from PBMCs. Receptor source: a human donor in good health.

V and J are TRBV10-3 and TRBJ2-2; 7 nucleotides agree with TRBD2. The V and J ends lost 4 bases and 4 bases, in that order; junction bases with no gene match: 18. Germline-derived CDR1 and CDR2 are ENHRY and SYGVKD. This CDR3 region has 19 residues. The CDR3, as DNA: TGTGCCATCAGTGGGGGGAACAGTCGGGGGAGGGCCGGCACCGGGGAGCTGTTTTTT. The encoded protein is CAISGGNSRGRAGTGELFF.

This chain joins TRBV2 and TRBJ2-7; 13 nucleotides align to TRBD2. Unmatched junction bases numbered 4, after V lost 1 base and J lost 4 bases. The germline V gene has CDR1 SNHLY and CDR2 FYNNEI. The CDR3 consists of 16 residues. The CDR3 DNA sequence: TGTGCCAGCAGTGAAGGACTAGCGGGAGGAATGTACGAGCAGTACTTC. It specifies CASSEGLAGGMYEQYF.

The chain is built from TRBV10-2 and TRBJ1-1, with D uncertain. The CDR3 loop spans 14 amino acids. Looked up from germline, CDR1 is WSHSY and CDR2 is SAAADI. Trimming stripped 2 bases from V and 3 bases from J, with 10 bases between. CDR3 in DNA: TGCGCCAGCAGTGAGGAACAGCGGGACACTGAAGCTTTCTTT. Translated, it gives CASSEEQRDTEAFF.

The J gene is TRBJ2-2, the V gene TRBV7-3; TRBD2 aligns across 11 bases. V shed 4 bases, J shed 0 bases, and the junction held 4 bases outside the gene matches. The CDR3 extends over 17 amino acids. Germline lookup yields CDR1 SGHTA and CDR2 FQGTGA. As DNA, the CDR3 is TGTGCCAGCAGCTCCCTTAGCGGGGGGGCGAACACCGGGGAGCTGTTTTTT. Translating gives CASSSLSGGANTGELFF.

This clone showed up just once. This chain connects TRBV19 to TRBJ2-3; D tentatively reads TRBD1 or TRBD2 (5 bases each). The germline V gene has CDR1 LNHDA and CDR2 SQIVND (reference sequence). The V end lost 6 bases, the J end lost 5 bases, and 9 bases lay between the germline ends. The length of the CDR3 is 12 residues. The CDR3 DNA sequence: TGTGCCAGTAGCGGGGCCGTAGATACGCAGTATTTT. Translating gives CASSGAVDTQYF. The complete variable domain, with remaining parts taken from reference TRBV19 and TRBJ2-3, reads DGGITQSPKYLFRKEGQNVTLSCEQNLNHDAMYWYRQDPGQGLRLIYYSQIVNDFQKGDIAEGYSVSREKKESFPLTVTSAQKNPTAFYLCASSGAVDTQYFGPGTRLTVL.